These T cell receptor beta chains were read from a single sample in a study of shared clonotypes between healthy human individuals. Assay: immunoSEQ multiplex PCR; the TCRdb copy retains only in-frame clones and omits some. The repertoire consists of some 2,000,000 clones, with nearly 97% occurring once and the leading ten covering roughly 0.13%. Sequenced: naive CD4+ T cells sorted from blood. These receptors were taken from a man younger than 35 in good health. CDR3s include the opening cysteine and the closing phenylalanine or tryptophan. The order of the fields is V gene, D gene, J gene, clone size, CDR3 DNA, CDR3 protein. The D gene is left open where the match is weak. Clone size is shown for a subset of rows, as once, few, many or a class of expanded clone.

TRBV11-2,NA,TRBJ1-1,once,TGTGCCAGCAGCTTAGATGGGGCCACTGAAGCTTTCTTT,CASSLDGATEAFF
TRBV30,NA,TRBJ1-3,NA,TGTGCCTGGATACCTGGCCTCAGCTCTGGAAACACCATATATTTT,CAWIPGLSSGNTIYF
TRBV6-5,NA,TRBJ1-2,NA,TGTGCCAGCAGTTCATCGGGCGGTGGCTACACCTTC,CASSSSGGGYTF
TRBV5-8,NA,TRBJ1-6,once,TGTGCCAGCAGCTTGGATCCTGGCTATAATTCACCCCTCCACTTT,CASSLDPGYNSPLHF
TRBV28,TRBD2,TRBJ2-7,once,TGTGCCAGCAGTTTCCGGCCGGGGGGAAGCGAGCAGTACTTC,CASSFRPGGSEQYF
TRBV11-3,TRBD1,TRBJ2-5,NA,TGTGCCAGCAGCCGGGACAGGGGACAAGAGACCCAGTACTTC,CASSRDRGQETQYF
TRBV4-1,TRBD1,TRBJ1-2,NA,TGCGCCAGCAGCCATTTGGACAGGGGGGACGGCTACACCTTC,CASSHLDRGDGYTF
TRBV18,TRBD1,TRBJ1-2,NA,TGTGCCAGCTCAAGCTATACAGGGGAAATTGGTGGCTACACCTTC,CASSSYTGEIGGYTF
TRBV6-1,NA,TRBJ2-6,NA,TGTGCCAGCAGTGGTGTTCTCAAAGGAGGGGCCAACGTCCTGACTTTC,CASSGVLKGGANVLTF
TRBV30,TRBD1,TRBJ1-5,NA,TGTGCCTGGAGTGAGACAGGGCGGCAACAGCCCCAGCATTTT,CAWSETGRQQPQHF
TRBV29-1,TRBD2,TRBJ2-5,once,TGCAGCGCCCAGGAGGGACTAGCGGGGGAAGAAGAGACCCAGTACTTC,CSAQEGLAGEEETQYF
TRBV10-3,NA,TRBJ2-1,NA,TGTGCCATCAGTGGGGACTTTCTCTACAATGAGCAGTTCTTC,CAISGDFLYNEQFF